This is a list of T cell receptor beta chains from one sample in a study of CD8+ T cells in alopecia areata. Profiled with immunoSEQ multiplex PCR; TCRdb holds only in-frame clones, not every one. Of some 99,000 clones listed, more than 55% are singletons. The sample was CD8+ T cells sorted from blood, taken at week 4, from a patient treated with tofacitinib. Source of these receptors: a human donor with alopecia areata. Each CDR3 is given with its conserved first and last residue. Clone size is given for some rows only: seen once, a few or many times, or a class if the clone is expanded.

once | TRBJ2-1 | TRBV7-6 | CASGILGALLNEQFF
few | TRBJ1-1 | TRBV7-9 | CASSPARGQGDTEAFF
- | TRBJ1-5 | TRBV7-8 | CASSLDPQPQHF
- | TRBJ2-1 | TRBV2 | CASGGKAEDFSYNEQFF
- | TRBJ1-6 | TRBV27 | CASLPDIFRNSPLHF
- | TRBJ1-1 | TRBV7-9 | CASSHPDRVRDTEAFF
once | TRBJ1-2 | TRBV27 | CASSSGLANYGYTF
many | TRBJ2-4 | TRBV4-1 | CASSDRAKNIQYF
- | TRBJ2-7 | TRBV27 | CASSLIIGTGVGEQYF
once | TRBJ2-5 | TRBV4-1 | CASSQGPGTIQETQYF
- | TRBJ2-5 | TRBV7-9 | CASSTETTGDETQYF
few | TRBJ2-2 | TRBV5-4 | CASSLTPSGVLKELFF